This T cell receptor (beta chain) stems from a study of T cell repertoires in aging, cancer and after chemotherapy. About the study: Healthy donor repertoires were recorded over several months to years and showed clear clonal overlap.

Trimming stripped 6 bases from V and 4 bases from J, with 9 bases between. The CDR3 sequence is 13 residues long. From germline, CDR1 is MNHEY and CDR2 SVGAGI. TCR beta rearrangements were amplified from peripheral blood genomic DNA. Overall study results and limits: Age-matched healthy donors had significantly more diverse, less clonal blood TCR repertoires than untreated cancer patients. Immunological memory after chemotherapy cannot be judged from the repertoire data.

Rearranged V-D-J TRB sequences were amplified with a mixed TRB-A/B primer pool. MiXCR, applied by TCRdb to the multiplex PCR reads, yields one record per CDR3 protein. The sample has around 4,000 distinct CDR3 sequences; 25% to 35% are singletons. By its share, this clonotype is medium-sized. Its target is unknown. Sequencing was carried out using blood. The TCR originated in a human donor in good health. This sequence joins TRBV6-5 and TRBJ2-2, with D tentatively TRBD1 (5 bases). CDR3 protein: CASRGLVTGELFF. CDR3 in DNA: TGTGCCAGCAGGGGGCTGGTCACCGGGGAGCTGTTTTTT.